One and the same sample provided the 25 T cell receptor beta chains below, sequenced in a study of OX40 agonist ivuxolimab in advanced cancers. Measured with immunoSEQ multiplex PCR; TCRdb has only the in-frame clones, and not every one. The sample yields some 95,000 clones, 70% to 90% seen once. This specimen was CD4+ or CD8+ T cells sorted from blood, taken in a trial of the OX40 agonist ivuxolimab. All receptors derive from an adult with an advanced solid tumor such as melanoma, head and neck, liver or kidney cancer.

The V gene is TRBV10-2, the J gene TRBJ2-2; D unresolved. The germline CDR1 and CDR2 sequences are WSHSY and SAAADI. V dropped 6 bases and J dropped 0 bases, with 11 bases sitting between them. The CDR3 is 15 residues long. The CDR3 reads CASRTPPPNTGELFF. For the CDR3, the DNA is TGCGCCAGCAGGACTCCCCCCCCGAACACCGGGGAGCTGTTTTTT.

This clone was recorded only once. The chain is built from TRBV28 and TRBJ1-4, with 7 bases lining up with TRBD1. CDR3 length: 16 residues. V lost 3 bases, J lost 5 bases, and 9 bases stayed unmatched. Germline values: CDR1 MDHEN, CDR2 SYDVKM. CDR3 residues: CASSLLETGFNEKLFF. The CDR3 DNA sequence: TGTGCCAGCAGTTTGCTTGAGACAGGGTTCAATGAAAAACTGTTTTTT.

The CDR3 DNA reads as TGCGCCAGCAGCCCCAATGCCGAGGATTGGCAGGGGCGATACAATGAGCAGTTCTTC. Translation: CASSPNAEDWQGRYNEQFF. V is TRBV5-1 and J is TRBJ2-1, with D perhaps TRBD1 (6 bases). The CDR3 spans 19 residues. Trimming took off 4 bases at V and 4 bases at J, with 27 bases between the two ends. The V gene's germline CDR1 is SGHRS and CDR2 YFSETQ. The entire variable domain, with the rest obtained from reference TRBV5-1 and TRBJ2-1, is as follows: KAGVTQTPRYLIKTRGQQVTLSCSPISGHRSVSWYQQTPGQGLQFLFEYFSETQRNKGNFPGRFSGRQFSNSRSEMNVSTLELGDSALYLCASSPNAEDWQGRYNEQFFGPGTRLTVL.

The V call is TRBV28, the J call TRBJ2-1; 9 bases match TRBD2. The V gene end was trimmed by 4 bases and the J gene end by 3 bases; junction bases not matched to a gene: 4. The CDR3 consists of 15 residues. The germline V gene encodes CDR1 MDHEN and CDR2 SYDVKM. The DNA for the CDR3 is TGTGCCAGCAGTTACCCGCGGGGGGGCTACAATGAGCAGTTCTTC. This translates into CASSYPRGGYNEQFF.

Concerning this clone: Likely a read error: the CDR3 ends without its conserved phenylalanine or tryptophan. It is unclear where the CDR3 begins or ends on the DNA, so no DNA is shown, and the CDR3 is as TCRdb lists it. The V call is TRBV6-1, the J call TRBJ1-2. Inclusive of both ends, the CDR3 amounts to 12 amino acids. The germline CDR1 and CDR2 sequences are MNHNS and SASEGT. The CDR3 loop reads CASSEAPPSRGL.

The chain recombines TRBV5-3 with TRBJ1-2; no reliable D call. TRBV5-3 falls under the ORF class, with uncertain function. Deletions cut 8 bases from V and 7 bases from J, with 15 bases between. The CDR3 is 12 amino acids. CDR3 in amino acids: CASVEGRGGYTF. The CDR3 DNA is TGTGCCAGCGTCGAAGGCCGAGGTGGCTACACCTTC.

The V gene is TRBV5-5, the J gene TRBJ2-7; 8 bases agree with TRBD1. The CDR3 consists of 15 residues. Losses at the gene ends were 2 bases for V and 4 bases for J; bases not matched to a gene: 8. The germline V gene encodes CDR1 SGHKS and CDR2 YYEKEE (reference sequence). The DNA for the CDR3 is TGTGCCAGCAGCTTTGGTTGGACAGGGTCTTACGAGCAGTACTTC. It translates to CASSFGWTGSYEQYF.

V is TRBV9 and J is TRBJ2-6; TRBD1 might be the D (5 bases). The CDR3 sequence is 17 residues long. Deletions cut 3 bases from V and 0 bases from J, with 13 bases between. Germline CDR1 SGDLS, CDR2 YYNGEE. CDR3 coding DNA: TGTGCCAGCAGCGCTGTCGACAGATACTCTGGGGCCAACGTCCTGACTTTC. Its translation: CASSAVDRYSGANVLTF.

J is TRBJ2-3 and V is TRBV5-4; 12 positions agree with TRBD2. This CDR3 has 15 amino acids. The germline gives CDR1 SGHNT, CDR2 YYREEE (reference sequence). The V gene end was trimmed by 4 bases and the J gene end by 6 bases; junction bases not matched to a gene: 6. This CDR3 reads CASSNRLAGADTQYF. The CDR3 nucleotides read TGTGCCAGCAGCAACAGACTAGCGGGAGCGGATACGCAGTATTTT. The full variable domain, in which reference TRBV5-4 and TRBJ2-3 provide the parts outside the CDR3, is ETGVTQSPTHLIKTRGQQVTLRCSSQSGHNTVSWYQQALGQGPQFIFQYYREEENGRGNFPPRFSGLQFPNYSSELNVNALELDDSALYLCASSNRLAGADTQYFGPGTRLTVL.

The chain's CDR3 is CASVRDGGSYGYTF. CDR3 nucleotide sequence: TGTGCCAGTGTTCGTGATGGGGGAAGCTATGGCTACACCTTC. The chain combines TRBV19 with TRBJ1-2; maybe TRBD1 (5 bases). V was pared by 8 bases and J by 4 bases, with 17 bases between. Germline V CDR1 and CDR2: LNHDA, SQIVND (reference sequence). The CDR3 runs to 14 residues.

The J gene is TRBJ1-5, the V gene TRBV27; 10 nucleotides align to TRBD1. V was pared by 7 bases and J by 4 bases, with 4 bases of the junction left unmatched. The CDR3 sequence is 14 residues long. Germline CDR1 and CDR2: MNHEY and SMNVEV (reference sequence). The CDR3 DNA reads TGTGCCAGCACCCCGGGACAGGGGAATCAGCCCCAGCATTTT. Protein sequence: CASTPGQGNQPQHF.

The genes are TRBV4-2 and TRBJ2-4; TRBD2 matches 12 bases. Trimming removed 0 bases from V and 15 bases from J; junction bases left unmatched: 12. CDR3 size: 16 residues. The germline V gene encodes CDR1 LGHNA and CDR2 YNFKEQ. CDR3 nucleotide sequence: TGTGCCAGCAGCCAAGATCCTAGCGGGAGGGTAAAAGGACCGTACTTC. This encodes CASSQDPSGRVKGPYF.

V gene TRBV5-1 combines with J gene TRBJ2-3; the D is unclear. Looked up from germline, CDR1 is SGHRS and CDR2 is YFSETQ. The length of the CDR3 is 14 residues. V was trimmed by 1 base and J by 10 bases, leaving 16 bases between them. The CDR3 DNA reads as TGCGCCAGCAGCTTGTTAGCCGAGAGGCCTGCGCAGTATTTT. It is translated as CASSLLAERPAQYF.

The chain couples TRBV7-9 to TRBJ1-1; D may be TRBD1 (6 bases). V lost 5 bases and J 4 bases, leaving 29 bases between the germline ends. The germline V gene encodes CDR1 SEHNR and CDR2 FQNEAQ (reference sequence). The CDR3 is 19 residues long. The CDR3 here is CASSRPGGAPPQGGTEAFF. In DNA, the CDR3 is TGTGCCAGCAGCCGGCCGGGGGGGGCTCCCCCCCAAGGTGGCACTGAAGCTTTCTTT.

This clone was seen a single time. The chain recombines TRBV5-6 with TRBJ2-5, with unresolved D. This CDR3 is 13 amino acids long. CDR1 is SGHDT and CDR2 is YYEEEE in the germline V gene. Trimming cost V 0 bases and J 3 bases, with 6 bases left between them. CDR3 DNA: TGTGCCAGCAGCTTGGGTGTTGAAGAGACCCAGTACTTC. Translating gives CASSLGVEETQYF.

In this sample, this clone turned up a few times. This rearrangement joins TRBV14 to TRBJ1-5, with a weak D call TRBD1 (5 bases). CDR1 and CDR2 (germline): SGHDN, FVKESK. V gave up 1 base and J gave up 13 bases, with 14 bases separating them. This CDR3 is 13 amino acids long. CDR3 bases: TGTGCCAGCAGCCAAGTTTCGGCAGGGCCGCAGCATTTT. The encoded protein is CASSQVSAGPQHF.

This chain links TRBV4-1 with TRBJ2-1; D might be TRBD1 (6 bases). V gave up 3 bases and J gave up 8 bases, with 20 bases separating them. This CDR3 contains 16 residues. Germline-derived CDR1 and CDR2 are MGHRA and YSYEKL. The CDR3 nucleotides are TGCGCCAGCAGCCAGCCCTACAGGACAGTAGCCTATGAGCAGTTCTTC. Its protein product is CASSQPYRTVAYEQFF.

The rearrangement joins TRBV7-3 to TRBJ2-3; 8 bases are a match to TRBD2. This CDR3 comprises 16 residues. CDR1 is SGHTA, CDR2 FQGTGA, per germline. V shed 2 bases, J shed 0 bases, and the junction held 4 bases outside the gene matches. CDR3 DNA: TGTGCCAGCAGCTTAGGTAGCGGGATGAGCACAGATACGCAGTATTTT. It specifies CASSLGSGMSTDTQYF.

The genes are TRBV4-1 and TRBJ1-4; no reliable D call. This CDR3 contains 13 residues. The V end was cut by 6 bases, the J end by 8 bases, with 13 bases between. Germline loops: CDR1 MGHRA, CDR2 YSYEKL. The CDR3 loop reads CASSFGRSEKLFF. The CDR3 DNA sequence: TGCGCCAGCAGTTTCGGGCGGTCCGAAAAACTGTTTTTT.

This rearrangement joins TRBV9 to TRBJ2-3, with TRBD1 matching 11 bases. Germline V CDR1 and CDR2: SGDLS, YYNGEE. V lost 3 bases and J lost 6; bases outside the gene matches: 6. This CDR3 region has 15 residues. The CDR3 region is CASSAGQGAGDTQYF. The CDR3 nucleotides read TGTGCCAGCAGCGCAGGACAGGGGGCTGGGGATACGCAGTATTTT.

Details on this clone: Different DNA sequences within this sample yield the same CDR3. The rearrangement joins TRBV2 to TRBJ1-2, with D unclear. Trimming removed 1 base from V and 7 bases from J, with 4 bases in between. Germline CDR1 is SNHLY and CDR2 is FYNNEI. The CDR3 sequence is 11 residues long. The CDR3 coding sequence is TGTGCCAGCAGTGAAGGATTTGGCTACACCTTC. Amino acid sequence: CASSEGFGYTF.

The chain links TRBV28 to TRBJ2-1; D is unresolved. The CDR3 extends over 13 amino acids. The germline V gene has CDR1 MDHEN and CDR2 SYDVKM. V was trimmed by 7 bases and J by 4 bases, leaving 11 bases between them. CDR3 sequence: CASMGSQYNEQFF. The CDR3 DNA is TGTGCCAGCATGGGCTCACAATACAATGAGCAGTTCTTC.

The rearrangement links TRBV9 to TRBJ2-3, with D uncertain. This CDR3 contains 14 residues. Germline lookup yields CDR1 SGDLS and CDR2 YYNGEE. Trimming pared 0 bases from V and 6 bases from J, leaving 11 bases between. The CDR3 reads CASSVDVGSDTQYF. The CDR3, as DNA: TGTGCCAGCAGCGTAGACGTGGGATCCGATACGCAGTATTTT.

This clone was observed once. The chain links TRBV5-6 to TRBJ1-5, with TRBD1 identical over 9 bases. J lost 6 bases, V lost 2 bases, and 9 bases had no gene match. Looked up from germline, CDR1 is SGHDT and CDR2 is YYEEEE. This CDR3 is 16 amino acids long. As DNA, the CDR3 is TGTGCCAGCAGCTTCGGTTTGGGACAGGGCGGTCAGCCCCAGCATTTT. Protein sequence: CASSFGLGQGGQPQHF.

V and J are TRBV28 and TRBJ2-1; perhaps TRBD2 as D (5 bases). The CDR3 totals 12 residues. Germline CDR1 reads MDHEN; CDR2 reads SYDVKM. The V and J ends lost 5 bases and 8 bases respectively, with 10 bases between them. The CDR3 reads CASSGEFDEQFF. CDR3 DNA sequence: TGTGCCAGCAGTGGGGAGTTCGATGAGCAGTTCTTC.